This TCR beta chain was observed in a study of cytomegalovirus exposure and HLA in healthy donors (dated by TCRdb to about 2017). As for the study more broadly: According to an earlier analysis of a few hundred of the donors, about 170 million T cells yielded 90 million to 130 million unique TCR beta sequences and about 300 Gb of sequence data. Approximately 300 gigabases of sequencing data and around 85 million unique TCR sequences made up an early release that covered fewer than 650 HLA-typed donors. Of the 300 to 450 genotyped donors, approximately 81% were placed in the genetic ancestry cluster associated with self-reported Caucasian donors. The study aimed to test whether signatures of past pathogen exposure could be identified by cataloging public T cell receptors. The study used immunosequencing to profile the T cell repertoires of approximately 630 subjects and linked those repertoires to cytomegalovirus serostatus. A separate validation cohort of 100 to 150 different subjects was used in addition to the 666-subject first cohort. High-throughput TCR immunosequencing, statistical association of individual TCRs with disease status, and machine learning were combined to predict cytomegalovirus infection status. To study patterns of TCR occurrence, a later analysis re-analyzed previously published TCR beta repertoires from around 670 donors and added high-resolution HLA genotyping. In the later analysis, no new phenotypic data were used to find candidate immune exposures; instead, reliance was placed on TCR beta sequences and their occurrence across donors. In an earlier analysis of more than 550 of the donors, high-throughput TCR beta sequencing was used to judge whether each TCR beta V gene segment behaved as functional or pseudogenic. Alongside the repertoire data, information on donor age, sex, ethnicity and CMV serostatus was compiled. Genome-wide SNP genotypes for about 65% of the roughly 670 donors were used in a later genetic analysis, which treated that subset as a discovery cohort. Every discovery cohort repertoire had been produced on one sequencing platform. Class I and class II HLA loci were covered by the typing at four-digit resolution. The number of donors typed differed by locus, with roughly 629-640 for A, B, C, DRB1 and DQB1, around 520 for DQA1, 606 for DPA1, and roughly 450 for DPB1. Several DR-DQ haplotypes were treated as single units for association and clustering because of strong linkage in the cohort. Among about 360 genotyped donors of the cohort, an average of roughly 240,000 unique TCR beta nucleotide sequences were sequenced per donor, approximately 20% of them non-productive. General conclusions and limits of the study: In a later analysis, several top co-occurrence clusters were reported to appear linked to parvovirus B19, influenza, CMV and Epstein-Barr virus. Some IMGT-functional V segments, including TRBV6-2 and TRBV6-3, could not be distinguished by the 87-base-pair reads and were therefore excluded. A total of 150 to 200 TCR beta chains were listed by the study as associated with cytomegalovirus. In vitro tests confirmed that three of the cytomegalovirus-associated TCR beta chains recognize cytomegalovirus antigens. According to the authors, the approach could potentially be generalized to other disease states and immunological phenotypes. A later analysis found that TCR association rates varied across HLA loci, with DRB1 alleles showing the most associated TCRs and HLA-C alleles the fewest. Most CMV-associated TCR beta chains appeared to be HLA-restricted in a later analysis, and the HLA associations seemed to be driven largely by CMV exposure. A later analysis associated 16,951 TCR beta sequences with specific HLA alleles at a false discovery rate of 0.05. Compared with equally common non-associated chains, HLA-associated TCR beta chains in a later analysis were more clonally expanded and had lower generation probabilities. Strong co-occurrence of HLA alleles, especially DR and DQ, made assigning TCR associations to individual alleles difficult. Sequencing depth was assumed to be roughly uniform across donors in the presence/absence analyses, though that assumption may not hold. A cluster of highly shared sequence variants was judged likely to represent a technical artifact of the sequencing pipeline. A further reported finding was that TCR beta sequences accurately predicted the HLA-A and HLA-B alleles for most subjects in the first cohort. Immune exposure information for the cohort was limited to CMV serostatus. Because counts were too low, about 18 rarely observed V segments, including chromosome 9 orphons, were excluded from the earlier analysis of 587 of the donors. This cohort had only TCR beta chains sequenced, and the lack of alpha or paired-chain data limited which features could be detected. In a later genetic analysis, fewer N-insertions in productive TCRs were reported among donors in an Asian-associated ancestry cluster than the approximately 630-donor mean. The classifier was reported to diagnose cytomegalovirus status with high specificity and sensitivity in both the original and validation cohorts. HLA typing was unavailable for some donors at each locus, so association tests used only the typed subset. In a later genetic analysis, a missense DCLRE1C variant was associated with V-gene and J-gene trimming of TCR beta chains, and the association was replicated in an independent cohort. Linkage disequilibrium might explain the correlated functional status among segregating V segments, but an unknown experimental factor could not be excluded. In an earlier analysis of 587 of the donors, most TCR beta V segments were observed in productive rearrangements about 87% or about 30% of the time, broadly matching IMGT annotations. Across donors, most TCR sequences were observed very rarely, whereas some public TCRs were present in many individuals.

The cohort comprised some 700 healthy bone marrow donors. All cohort members were sampled while nominally healthy, although unrecorded immune exposures were likely present. The donor tested CMV seronegative, placing the donor among the roughly 340 seronegative members of the cohort. A peripheral blood sample was provided by each donor, and peripheral blood mononuclear cells were used for TCR beta sequencing. The Qiagen DNeasy Blood Extraction Kit was used to extract genomic DNA from the blood cell samples. The CDR3 runs 17 amino acids, cysteine and phenylalanine included. This entry keeps only the CDR3 DNA: 51 bases, framed from base 1. V is cut back by 1 base and J by 3 bases, with 9 bases in the junction unmatched. The germline V gene supplies CDR1 MGHRA and CDR2 YSYEKL. Library creation used the immunoSEQ multiplex PCR assay. For the multiplex PCR, a mixture combining 60 forward primers for TCR Vbeta segments and 13 reverse primers for TCR Jbeta segments was used. The CDR3 region of rearranged TCR beta genes was amplified from genomic DNA by a multiplex PCR assay. Amplified TCR beta libraries were sequenced as 87-base-pair reads on the Illumina HiSeq System. As for how the authors treated the data: In a later analysis, approximately 74 million unique TCR beta chains were counted across the 500 to 850 repertoires, and about 9.9 million of these chains were shared by at least two donors. Raw reads were error-corrected and collapsed into unique sequences by a nearest-neighbor algorithm in which closely related sequences were merged to remove PCR and sequencing errors. To assign V, D and J gene segments, CDR3 sequences were aligned to IMGT reference sequences. For a sequence to be retained, at least a six-nucleotide match to both a V gene segment and a J gene segment was required. A rearrangement was called productive if the CDR3 had no stop codons and remained in frame with V and J, and every other rearrangement was called non-productive. CDR3 was defined by IMGT convention, running from the second conserved V-encoded cysteine to the conserved J-encoded phenylalanine. In an earlier analysis of approximately 500 of the donors, sequences lacking an unambiguous match to a single V gene segment were excluded. An earlier analysis of a few hundred of the donors called V segments functional above 56.7% productive rearrangements and segregating when the between-donor standard deviation exceeded 5%. To diagnose cytomegalovirus status from the catalog of TCR beta chain sequences, a statistical classification framework was built. A later analysis assigned V and J genes by comparing TCR nucleotide sequences with IMGT/GENE-DB human TR gene sequences. Using the TCRdist pipeline, a later analysis assigned CDR3 sequences along with most-parsimonious VDJ recombination scenarios. In a later analysis, each TCR beta chain was defined by its CDR3 amino acid sequence together with its V-gene family, and reads without a unique V-gene family were excluded. A later analysis removed 500 to 650 highly shared, low-generation-probability nucleotide sequences to deal with suspected cross-contamination and a sequencing artifact. A later analysis calculated a clonal expansion index for each public chain from normalized within-repertoire ranks of inferred template counts. Generation probabilities in a later analysis came from a VDJ recombination model fitted to out-of-frame rearrangements, and those results were checked against IGoR. In a later analysis, TCR-TCR, TCR-HLA and TCR-CMV co-occurrence was scored with hypergeometric tests, and a repertoire-size bias correction was applied to TCR pairs. False discovery rates were estimated in a later analysis by permuting HLA or CMV assignments 20 times. In a later analysis, co-occurring TCRs were grouped using DBSCAN, with TCRdist sequence similarity added in when clustering inside HLA-allele-positive subsets. Co-occurrence clustering excluded repertoires with fewer than 30,000 or more than 120,000 public chains, plus five with anomalous nucleotide sharing. TCRdb's version of the immuneACCESS table is confined to in-frame rearrangements and falls short of the full clone set. An unresolved V gene accounts for under half of the shortfall where checked; the remainder is of unknown origin. V and J calls and clone size come straight from that table; D and trimming were deduced from the DNA. For this sample the table gives roughly 100,000 clones, of which roughly 70% were detected only once. Jointly, the top ten make up about 3.5% of the sample.

A remark on this clone: Its antigen is currently not known. No qualities accompany the bases; no much larger clone lies one base away.

The chain uses TRBV4-1 and TRBJ2-3; TRBD1 lines up with 8 middle nucleotides. The sequenced material came from PBMCs. The clonotype comes from a woman aged 45 to 65 in good health and CMV-seronegative. The CDR3 is CASSQVRGRGLTDTQYF. The DNA sequence is as follows: TGCGCCAGCAGCCAAGTGCGGGGCAGGGGGCTGACAGATACGCAGTATTTT.